The 19 T cell receptor delta chains reported below all come from one sample, sequenced in a study of Vδ1+ human thymocytes. General study results and limits: Thymic TRG and TRD repertoires appeared highly polyclonal.

These receptors' antigens are unknown. Sequences come from RNA converted to cDNA by reverse transcription. Multiplex PCR used pooled V-gene forward primers and a constant-region reverse primer to amplify CDR3s. TCRdb reprocessed the multiplex PCR reads using CATT. The sample carries more than 50,000 delta-chain clones, more than 13% recorded once. The sequencing input was Vdelta1+ gamma-delta thymocytes from the thymus. Described subset: FACS-sorted CD3+ TCRalphabeta- TCRVdelta1+ TCRVdelta2- thymocytes. Receptor source: a girl less than two years old who had congenital heart surgery.

This rearrangement joins TRDV1 to TRDJ1; TRDD3 is a possible D gene (7 bases). The germline V gene has CDR1 TSWWSYY and CDR2 QGS. The length of the CDR3 is 21 residues. V dropped 5 bases and J dropped 0 bases, with 31 bases sitting between them. CDR3 protein: CALGKSYLGVTDIGYTDKLIF. The DNA for the CDR3 is TGTGCTCTTGGGAAGTCCTACCTGGGGGTTACAGATATTGGGTACACCGATAAACTCATCTTT.

A remark on this clone: This sequence may be a read error, since a much larger clone differs from it by one base. Other DNA sequences of this sample code for an identical CDR3. The gene calls are TRDV2 and TRDJ1; 8 nucleotides align to TRDD3. The CDR3 consists of 18 residues. CDR1 is GEAIGNYY and CDR2 is EKD in the germline V gene. CDR3 in amino acids: CACDTELGDGGYTDKLIF. CDR3 DNA sequence: TGTGCCTGCGACACCGAATTGGGGGATGGGGGATACACCGATAAACTCATCTTT.

V is TRDV1 and J is TRDJ1, with 7 bases matching TRDD3. Germline CDR1 and CDR2: TSWWSYY and QGS. The trim removed 0 bases at V and 10 bases at J, leaving 32 bases unmatched. The CDR3 has 22 amino acids. The CDR3 nucleotides read TGTGCTCTTGGGGAACTAGCTCTTGGCTCTACGGGGAGCTGGGGGCGATACCGGCGACTCATCTTT. As protein: CALGELALGSTGSWGRYRRLIF.

This clone was seen a few times. The V and J genes are TRDV1 and TRDJ1; 9 bases are shared with TRDD3. This CDR3 region has 19 residues. Germline V lookup: CDR1 TSWWSYY, CDR2 QGS. Trimming cost V 3 bases and J 7 bases; bases outside gene matches: 21. The CDR3 DNA reads TGTGCTCTTGGGGACCCTTTTCCTAACATGCCCTGGGGGATCAGTAAACTCATCTTT. Translating gives CALGDPFPNMPWGISKLIF.

This clone has only a few counts. It is unclear where the CDR3 begins or ends on the DNA, so no DNA is shown, and the CDR3 is as TCRdb lists it. The J gene is TRDJ1, the V gene TRAV29/DV5; the table gives TRDD3 as D, unverified against the DNA. Germline assignment: CDR1 NSMFDY and CDR2 ISSIKDK. The CDR3 length is 16 residues, termini included. CDR3: CSVLLSAGVGADKLIF.

With regard to this clone: The DNA is left out, because the CDR3 cannot be placed on it with certainty; the CDR3 is given as TCRdb lists it. Other DNA variants within this sample encode the same CDR3. V gene TRAV29/DV5 combines with J gene TRDJ1; the DNA was not used to check the table's D call, TRDD2. Looked up from germline, CDR1 is NSMFDY and CDR2 is ISSIKDK. The CDR3 spans 17 residues, counting both ends. CDR3 region: CSVLLCSNGPSSDKLIF.

The chain couples TRDV1 to TRDJ1; D perhaps matches TRDD2 (8 bases). Trimming removed 2 bases at V and 8 bases at J, with 30 bases between. The CDR3 contains 19 residues. Germline V gene lookup returns CDR1 TSWWSYY and CDR2 QGS. CDR3 bases: TGTGCTCTTGGGGAAGGTTGGTTCTTCCTACGGGGGGGATTTAAGAAACTCATCTTT. Translated, it gives CALGEGWFFLRGGFKKLIF.

This clone was seen more than once but under ten times. This chain joins TRDV1 and TRDJ1; TRDD3 is a possible D gene (6 bases). Trimming left V 1 base short and J 0 bases short, with 18 bases between. The CDR3 covers 18 residues. In germline, CDR1 is TSWWSYY, CDR2 QGS. CDR3 in amino acids: CALGEPVREGEYTDKLIF. The CDR3 DNA follows: TGTGCTCTTGGGGAACCGGTGCGGGAGGGGGAGTACACCGATAAACTCATCTTT.

This chain uses TRDV1 with TRDJ1; the D gene is possibly TRDD3 (7 bases). Trimming removed 3 bases from V and 2 bases from J, with 28 bases in between. Germline values: CDR1 TSWWSYY, CDR2 QGS. The CDR3 sequence is 20 residues long. The CDR3: CALGDAFRRGGSSGTDKLIF. CDR3 bases: TGTGCTCTTGGGGACGCCTTCCGCAGAGGGGGATCCTCGGGTACCGATAAACTCATCTTT.

The table lists this clone with a few counts. V is TRDV1 and J is TRDJ1; the match to TRDD3 covers 11 bases. Germline values: CDR1 TSWWSYY, CDR2 QGS. V dropped 2 bases and J dropped 3; count of bases not matched to a gene: 26. This CDR3 has 23 amino acids. CDR3 DNA sequence: TGTGCTCTTGGGGAAACCTTTCCCCCTAACTACTCAACTGGGGGATATGGGGCCGATAAACTCATCTTT. Its protein is CALGETFPPNYSTGGYGADKLIF.

This clone came up a few times. This chain connects TRDV1 to TRDJ1; 9 nucleotides agree with TRDD3. This CDR3 spans 21 amino acids. Per germline, CDR1 TSWWSYY and CDR2 QGS. V shed 5 bases and J 0 bases; nucleotides not matched to a gene: 22. CDR3: CALGSLLLILGDNIYTDKLIF. As DNA, the CDR3 is TGTGCTCTTGGGTCCCTCCTACTTATACTGGGGGACAATATTTACACCGATAAACTCATCTTT.

The rearrangement uses TRDV1 and TRDJ1; D may be TRDD3 (5 bases). The CDR3 covers 17 residues. Germline loops: CDR1 TSWWSYY, CDR2 QGS. The ends were cut back, 2 bases at V and 2 bases at J, with 18 bases in the middle. CDR3 DNA sequence: TGTGCTCTTGGGGAAATGGGGACGCTAGGTAATACCGATAAACTCATCTTT. As protein: CALGEMGTLGNTDKLIF.

The chain recombines TRDV1 with TRDJ1; D is perhaps TRDD3 (5 bases). This CDR3 region has 14 residues. V gave up 4 bases and J gave up 4 bases, with 13 bases separating them. The germline V gene encodes CDR1 TSWWSYY and CDR2 QGS. For the CDR3, the DNA is TGTGCTCTTGGGGGCCTCCGGGGGGTCGATAAACTCATCTTT. It yields the protein CALGGLRGVDKLIF.

The rearrangement uses TRDV1 and TRDJ1; 7 positions agree with TRDD3. The germline V gene has CDR1 TSWWSYY and CDR2 QGS. This CDR3 has 23 amino acids. V lost 2 bases, J lost 10 bases, and 37 bases stayed unmatched. CDR3 nucleotide sequence: TGTGCTCTTGGGGAAATGAAAGGGGGTTTAACCTACCACCTCCGTACTGGGGATGAAGGACTCATCTTT. Protein sequence: CALGEMKGGLTYHLRTGDEGLIF.

This clone was detected a few times. V gene TRDV1 combines with J gene TRDJ1, with 9 bases lining up with TRDD3. The V gene's germline CDR1 is TSWWSYY and CDR2 QGS. Trimming removed 2 bases from V and 2 bases from J; junction bases left unmatched: 18. The CDR3 covers 20 residues. CDR3 DNA: TGTGCTCTTGGGGAAATCTTCCCCTACTGGGGGAACCCAGAGACCGATAAACTCATCTTT. Protein product: CALGEIFPYWGNPETDKLIF.

This clone was counted between two and nine times. V is TRDV1 and J is TRDJ1, with a weak D call TRDD3 (6 bases). The germline V and J ends were trimmed by 5 bases and 5 bases, with 30 bases remaining between them. CDR3 length equals 19 residues. Germline V gives CDR1 TSWWSYY, CDR2 QGS. The CDR3 bases are TGTGCTCTTGGGAAAACAAAACGGGGGAAGAACGGTAACGGGGATAAACTCATCTTT. It encodes CALGKTKRGKNGNGDKLIF.

The chain joins TRDV1 to TRDJ1; 10 bases match TRDD3. J was trimmed by 3 bases and V by 1 base; bases with no gene match: 14. The germline CDR1 and CDR2 sequences are TSWWSYY and QGS. The CDR3 loop spans 19 amino acids. The CDR3 is CALGEPQIRGTGGSDKLIF. CDR3 in DNA: TGTGCTCTTGGGGAACCCCAAATTCGGGGTACTGGGGGATCCGATAAACTCATCTTT.

This sequence joins TRDV1 and TRDJ1; possibly TRDD3 for D (6 bases). The CDR3 contains 18 residues. V dropped 4 bases and J dropped 0 bases, with 21 bases sitting between them. Germline-derived CDR1 and CDR2 are TSWWSYY and QGS. The CDR3 reads CALGARGLGIGYTDKLIF. CDR3 sequence (DNA): TGTGCTCTTGGGGCAAGAGGCCTGGGGATCGGGTACACCGATAAACTCATCTTT.

V and J are TRDV1 and TRDJ1; TRDD3 aligns across 10 bases. This CDR3 comprises 20 residues. In germline, CDR1 is TSWWSYY, CDR2 QGS. Losses at the gene ends were 3 bases for V and 2 bases for J; bases not matched to a gene: 18. The chain's CDR3 is CALGELRPSLLGDGTDKLIF. The CDR3 region has the DNA TGTGCTCTTGGGGAGCTAAGGCCTTCCTTACTGGGGGATGGGACCGATAAACTCATCTTT.